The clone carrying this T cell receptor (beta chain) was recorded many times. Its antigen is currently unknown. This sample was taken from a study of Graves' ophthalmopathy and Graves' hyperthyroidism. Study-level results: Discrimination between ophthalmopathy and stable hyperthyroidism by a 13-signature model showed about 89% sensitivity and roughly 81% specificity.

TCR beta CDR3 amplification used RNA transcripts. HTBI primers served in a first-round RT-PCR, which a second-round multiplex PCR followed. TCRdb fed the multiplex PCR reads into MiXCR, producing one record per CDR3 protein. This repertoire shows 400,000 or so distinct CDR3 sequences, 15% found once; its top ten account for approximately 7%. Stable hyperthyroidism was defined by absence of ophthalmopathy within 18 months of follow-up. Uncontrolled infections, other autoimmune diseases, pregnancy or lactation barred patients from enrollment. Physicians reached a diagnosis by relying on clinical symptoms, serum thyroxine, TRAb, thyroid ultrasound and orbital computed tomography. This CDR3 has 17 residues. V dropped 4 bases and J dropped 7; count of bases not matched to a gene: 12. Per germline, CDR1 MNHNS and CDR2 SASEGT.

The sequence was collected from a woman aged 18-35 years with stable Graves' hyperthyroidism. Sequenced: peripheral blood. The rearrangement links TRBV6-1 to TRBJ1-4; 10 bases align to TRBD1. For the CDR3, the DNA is TGTGCCAGCAGTGGAGCCGGGACAGGGGTCTCTCGTGAAAAACTGTTTTTT. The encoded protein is CASSGAGTGVSREKLFF.